The clone carrying this T cell receptor (beta chain) was seen at least ten times. Its antigen is unidentified. This record comes from a study of CD8 T cells in ankylosing spondylitis. Study results and caveats: Disease-linked clones bore a CD8+ phenotype and were relatively rare in peripheral blood.

TCRdb processed the 5' RACE reads anew with MiXCR; each CDR3 protein has one entry. The data show some 270,000 distinct CDR3 sequences, with approximately 20% seen just once and 25% to 40% held by the top ten. This CDR3 region has 11 residues. The V gene lost 6 bases and the J gene lost 5 bases, with 8 bases spanning the gap. The source is a male donor with ankylosing spondylitis or in good health (not recorded which). V usage is TRBV12-3 or TRBV12-4 and J usage is TRBJ2-7, with D possibly being TRBD2 (5 bases). The sequenced sample was blood, either unsorted or a sorted T cell fraction (not recorded which). CDR3 bases: TGTGCCAGCAGCGGACTTGACGAGCAGTACTTC. Translation gives CASSGLDEQYF.